This T cell receptor (beta chain) appears in the sequencing data of a study of T cell responses to AZD1222 COVID-19 vaccine (dated by TCRdb to about 2021). Study-level background: AZD1222 recipients with second doses at about 4 weeks or about 12 weeks were pooled, because spike-specific TCR depth and breadth did not differ between schedules. Trial participants were enrolled into age subgroups of 18-55, 56-69 and 70-plus years, which contained about 150, 27 and 61 TCR-sequenced participants, respectively. TCR sequencing covered approximately 230 trial participants: 200 to 220 given two doses of AZD1222 and approximately 26 given two doses of MenACWY control vaccine.

The sample's time point label is to be understood as: baseline before first vaccination. Vaccinee samples were obtained from the UK trials COV001 and COV002, which included a single-blind randomized controlled phase 2/3 trial of AZD1222 (ChAdOx1 nCoV-19) in healthy adults. For TCRbeta chain sequencing, PBMC samples from trial participants were taken at day 0 and at day 28 after the second dose. Results and caveats for the whole study, not just this receptor: After two AZD1222 doses, spike-specific TCR breadth and depth were significantly higher than at day 0 and than in MenACWY recipients. CD4 TCRs associated with the vaccine covered the entire spike protein, and the dominant responses were in regions 160-218 and 743-854. In the small 56-69-year group, the increase in depth fell short of significance, most likely because of low power. Most participants were white British and females outnumbered males, and the authors suggested that clonal diversity may have been underestimated. Conclusions about previously exposed vaccinees are limited, since just five or six AZD1222 recipients were seropositive for SARS-CoV-2 at baseline. Because no samples from the day 14 peak response were available, repertoires could be characterized only after the peak T cell response. Nearly half of unique spike-specific TCRs reportedly recognized epitopes outside regions mutated in the B.1.351 and B.1.1.7 variants.

Comments on this clone: Its specific antigen is unknown. Per-base quality was not reported, and no clone a single base away is much larger than it.

The CDR3 regions of human TCRbeta chains were analyzed by immunosequencing. For the original study's pipeline: Repertoire TCRs were matched against a reference library of SARS-CoV-2-specific TCRs generated with the MIRA antigen-specificity platform. Breadth was defined as the fraction of unique TCRs that were SARS-CoV-2-associated. Depth was defined as the fraction of total T cells that were SARS-CoV-2-associated. Using the MIRA data, every spike-specific TCR was mapped to the spike region that the TCR reacted to and assigned to either a CD4 or a CD8 class. Log10-transformed breadth and depth values were compared by one-way ANOVA with Sidak's multiple comparisons tests. This is the immuneACCESS table as TCRdb keeps it, with only in-frame sequences that have V and J called. A part of the clones is gone; compared with another copy, unresolved V genes explain less than half, and the rest is unexplained. D and trimming come from the DNA, and the V and J calls and clone size come from that table. The sample has about 130,000 clones on record, 75% to 90% of them singletons. The ten largest clones represent around 6% of the sample.

Counted from cysteine to phenylalanine, this CDR3 has 13 amino acids. This entry keeps only the CDR3 DNA: 39 bases, framed from base 1. V is reduced by 8 bases and J by 12 bases, leaving a spacing of 20 bases between them. The sequence was obtained from an adult in good health. The source material was peripheral blood, sampled on day 0 of AZD1222 vaccination. The chain is made from TRBV23-1 and TRBJ1-5, with no confidently assigned D gene. TRBV23-1 is assigned to the ORF class and has an uncertain function. The CDR3 loop reads CASRPTLGVSQHF. The sequence in DNA is TGCGCCAGCCGGCCTACCTTGGGAGTTAGCCAGCATTTT.